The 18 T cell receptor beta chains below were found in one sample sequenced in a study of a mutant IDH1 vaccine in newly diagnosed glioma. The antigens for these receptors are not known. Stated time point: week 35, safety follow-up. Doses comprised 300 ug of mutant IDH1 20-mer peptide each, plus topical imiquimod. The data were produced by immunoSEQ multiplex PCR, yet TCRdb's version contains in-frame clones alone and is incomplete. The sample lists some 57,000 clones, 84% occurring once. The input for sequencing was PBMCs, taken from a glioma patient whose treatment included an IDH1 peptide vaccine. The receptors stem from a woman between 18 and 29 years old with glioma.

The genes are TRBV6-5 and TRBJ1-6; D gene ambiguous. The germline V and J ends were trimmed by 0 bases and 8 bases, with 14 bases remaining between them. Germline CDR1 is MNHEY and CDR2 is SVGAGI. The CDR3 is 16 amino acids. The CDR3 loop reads CASSYSKGSGYSPLHF. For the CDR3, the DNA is TGTGCCAGCAGTTACTCGAAAGGATCCGGTTATTCACCCCTCCACTTT.

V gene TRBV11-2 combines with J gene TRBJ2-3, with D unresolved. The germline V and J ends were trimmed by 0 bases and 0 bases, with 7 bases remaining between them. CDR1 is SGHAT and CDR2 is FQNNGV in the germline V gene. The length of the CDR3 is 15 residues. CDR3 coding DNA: TGTGCCAGCAGCTTAGATGTAGGTAGCACAGATACGCAGTATTTT. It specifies CASSLDVGSTDTQYF.

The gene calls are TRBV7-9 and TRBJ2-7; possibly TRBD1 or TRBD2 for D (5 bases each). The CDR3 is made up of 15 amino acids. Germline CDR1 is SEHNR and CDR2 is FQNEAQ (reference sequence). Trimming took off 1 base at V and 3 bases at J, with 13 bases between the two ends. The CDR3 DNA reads TGTGCCAGCAGCTTAGTTGTGGGGGTCAGCTACGAGCAGTACTTC. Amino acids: CASSLVVGVSYEQYF.

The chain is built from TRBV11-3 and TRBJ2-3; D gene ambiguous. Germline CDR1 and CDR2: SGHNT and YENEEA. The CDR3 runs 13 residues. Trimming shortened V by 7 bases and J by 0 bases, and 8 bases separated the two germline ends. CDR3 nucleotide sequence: TGTGCCAGCAAGAGGCCGAGCACAGATACGCAGTATTTT. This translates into CASKRPSTDTQYF.

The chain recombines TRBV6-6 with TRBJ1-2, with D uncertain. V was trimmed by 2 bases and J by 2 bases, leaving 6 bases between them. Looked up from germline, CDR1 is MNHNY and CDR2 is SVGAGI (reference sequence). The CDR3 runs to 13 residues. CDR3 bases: TGTGCCAGCAGTTACGGCATCAACTATGGCTACACCTTC. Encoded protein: CASSYGINYGYTF.

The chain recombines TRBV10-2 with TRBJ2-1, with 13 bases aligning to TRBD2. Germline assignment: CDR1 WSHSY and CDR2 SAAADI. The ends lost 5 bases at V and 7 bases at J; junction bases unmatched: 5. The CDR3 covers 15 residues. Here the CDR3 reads CASSTSGGARNEQFF. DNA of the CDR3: TGCGCCAGCAGTACTAGCGGGGGGGCCAGGAATGAGCAGTTCTTC.

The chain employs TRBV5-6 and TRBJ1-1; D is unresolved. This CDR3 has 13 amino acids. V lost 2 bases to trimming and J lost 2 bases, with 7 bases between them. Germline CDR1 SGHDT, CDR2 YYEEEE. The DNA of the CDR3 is TGTGCCAGCAGCTTAGTTAGCAACACTGAAGCTTTCTTT. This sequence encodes CASSLVSNTEAFF. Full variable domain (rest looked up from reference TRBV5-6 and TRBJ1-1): DAGVTQSPTHLIKTRGQQVTLRCSPKSGHDTVSWYQQALGQGPQFIFQYYEEEERQRGNFPDRFSGHQFPNYSSELNVNALLLGDSALYLCASSLVSNTEAFFGQGTRLTVV.

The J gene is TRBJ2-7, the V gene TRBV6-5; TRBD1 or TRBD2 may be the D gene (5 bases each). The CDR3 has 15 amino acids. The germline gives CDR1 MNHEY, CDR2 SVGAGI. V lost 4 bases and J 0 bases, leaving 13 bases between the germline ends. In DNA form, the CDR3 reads TGTGCCAGCAGTTTCAGCAGGGAGAGCTCCTACGAGCAGTACTTC. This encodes CASSFSRESSYEQYF.

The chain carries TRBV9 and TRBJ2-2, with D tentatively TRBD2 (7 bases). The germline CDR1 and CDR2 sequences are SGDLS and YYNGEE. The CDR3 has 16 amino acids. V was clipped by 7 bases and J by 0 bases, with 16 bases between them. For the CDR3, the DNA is TGTGCCAGCGGAGAGGGGGGGGCGGCGAACACCGGGGAGCTGTTTTTT. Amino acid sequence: CASGEGGAANTGELFF.

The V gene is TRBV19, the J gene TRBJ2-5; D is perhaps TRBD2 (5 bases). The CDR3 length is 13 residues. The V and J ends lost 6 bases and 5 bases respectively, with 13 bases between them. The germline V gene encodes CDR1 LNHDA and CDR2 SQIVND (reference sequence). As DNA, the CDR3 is TGTGCCAGTAGCCTGGACGGGGAGGAGACCCAGTACTTC. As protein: CASSLDGEETQYF.

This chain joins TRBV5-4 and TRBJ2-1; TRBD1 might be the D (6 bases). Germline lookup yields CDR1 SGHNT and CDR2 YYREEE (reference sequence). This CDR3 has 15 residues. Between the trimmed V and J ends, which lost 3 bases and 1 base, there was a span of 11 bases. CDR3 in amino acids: CASSYGQWSYNEQFF. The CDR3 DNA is TGTGCCAGCAGCTACGGACAGTGGTCCTACAATGAGCAGTTCTTC.

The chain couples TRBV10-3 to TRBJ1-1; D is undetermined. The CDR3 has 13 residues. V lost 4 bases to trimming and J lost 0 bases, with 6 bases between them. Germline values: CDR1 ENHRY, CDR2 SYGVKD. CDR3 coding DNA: TGTGCCATCAGTGCTTCGATGAACACTGAAGCTTTCTTT. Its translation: CAISASMNTEAFF.

CDR3 nucleotide sequence: TGTGCCAGCGGCTACCAGGACAGTTCTGGAAACACCATATATTTT. Translation: CASGYQDSSGNTIYF. The genes are TRBV9 and TRBJ1-3; D is perhaps TRBD1 (6 bases). Germline V lookup: CDR1 SGDLS, CDR2 YYNGEE. This CDR3 has 15 amino acids. With 7 bases removed from V and 1 base from J, the gap between germline ends came to 15 bases.

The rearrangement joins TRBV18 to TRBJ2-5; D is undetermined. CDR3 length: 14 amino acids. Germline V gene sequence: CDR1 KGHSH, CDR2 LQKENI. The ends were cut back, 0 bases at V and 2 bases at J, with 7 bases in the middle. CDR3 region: CASSPPSLQETQYF. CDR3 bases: TGTGCCAGCTCACCACCGAGCTTACAAGAGACCCAGTACTTC.

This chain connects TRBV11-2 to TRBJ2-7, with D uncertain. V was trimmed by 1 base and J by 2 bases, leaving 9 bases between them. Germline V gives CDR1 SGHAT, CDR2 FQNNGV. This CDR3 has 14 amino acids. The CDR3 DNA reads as TGTGCCAGCAGCTTAGGTGTAGGGCCCTACGAGCAGTACTTC. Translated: CASSLGVGPYEQYF.

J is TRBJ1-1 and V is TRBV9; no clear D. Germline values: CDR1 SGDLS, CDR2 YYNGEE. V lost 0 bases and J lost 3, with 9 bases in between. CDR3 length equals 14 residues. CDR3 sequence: CASSVGVRDTEAFF. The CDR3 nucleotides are TGTGCCAGCAGCGTAGGGGTAAGGGACACTGAAGCTTTCTTT.

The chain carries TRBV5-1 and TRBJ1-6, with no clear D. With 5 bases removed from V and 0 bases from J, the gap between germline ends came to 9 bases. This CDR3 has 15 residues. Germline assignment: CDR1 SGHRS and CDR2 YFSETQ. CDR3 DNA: TGCGCCAGCAGAACGTGGAGCTCCTATAATTCACCCCTCCACTTT. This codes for CASRTWSSYNSPLHF.

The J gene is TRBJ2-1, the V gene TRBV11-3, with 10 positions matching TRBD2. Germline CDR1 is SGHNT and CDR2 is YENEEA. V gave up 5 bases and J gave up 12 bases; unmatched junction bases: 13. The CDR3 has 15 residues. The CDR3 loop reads CASSLRGTSEDSQFF. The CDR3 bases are TGTGCCAGCAGCCTCCGGGGGACTAGCGAAGATTCGCAGTTCTTC.